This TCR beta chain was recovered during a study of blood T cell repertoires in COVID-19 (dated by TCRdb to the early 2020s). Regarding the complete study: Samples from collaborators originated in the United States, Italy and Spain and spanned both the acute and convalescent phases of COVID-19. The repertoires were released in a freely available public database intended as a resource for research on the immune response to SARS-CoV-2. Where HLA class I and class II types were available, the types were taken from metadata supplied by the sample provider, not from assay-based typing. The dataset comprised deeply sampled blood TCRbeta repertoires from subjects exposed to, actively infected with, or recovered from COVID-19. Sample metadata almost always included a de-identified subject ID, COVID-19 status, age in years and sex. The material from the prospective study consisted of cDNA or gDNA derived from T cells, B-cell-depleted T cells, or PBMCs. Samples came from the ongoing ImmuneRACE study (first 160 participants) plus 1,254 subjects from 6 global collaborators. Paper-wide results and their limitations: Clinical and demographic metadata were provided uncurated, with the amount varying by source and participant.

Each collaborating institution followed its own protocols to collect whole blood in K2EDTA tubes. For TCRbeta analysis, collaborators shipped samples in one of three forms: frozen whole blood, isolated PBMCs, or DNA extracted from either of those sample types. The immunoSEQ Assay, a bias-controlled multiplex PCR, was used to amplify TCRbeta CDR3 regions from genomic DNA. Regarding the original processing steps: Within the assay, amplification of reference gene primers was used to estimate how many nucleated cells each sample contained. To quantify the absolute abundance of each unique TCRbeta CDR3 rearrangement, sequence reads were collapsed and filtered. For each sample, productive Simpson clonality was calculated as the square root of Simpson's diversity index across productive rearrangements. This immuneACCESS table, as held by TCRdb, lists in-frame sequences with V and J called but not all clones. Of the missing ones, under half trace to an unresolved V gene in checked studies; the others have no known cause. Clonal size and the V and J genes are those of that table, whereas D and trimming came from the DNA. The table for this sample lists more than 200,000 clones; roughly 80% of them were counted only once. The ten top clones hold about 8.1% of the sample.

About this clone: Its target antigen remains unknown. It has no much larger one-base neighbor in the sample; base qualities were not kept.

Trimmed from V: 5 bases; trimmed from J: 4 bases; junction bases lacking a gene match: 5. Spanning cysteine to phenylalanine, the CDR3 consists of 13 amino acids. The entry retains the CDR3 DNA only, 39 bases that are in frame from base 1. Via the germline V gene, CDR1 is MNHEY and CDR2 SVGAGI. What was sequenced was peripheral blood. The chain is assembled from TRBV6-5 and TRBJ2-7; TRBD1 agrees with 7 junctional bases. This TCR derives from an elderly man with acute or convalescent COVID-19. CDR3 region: CASSLRQGYEQYF. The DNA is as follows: TGTGCCAGCAGTCTCCGACAGGGATACGAGCAGTACTTC.